This T cell receptor (beta chain) was sequenced for a study of T cell repertoires in cytomegalovirus infection (dated by TCRdb to between 2017 and 2020). Concerning the study at large: Alongside well-studied HLA-B-restricted epitopes, the peptide stimulations were aimed at recently identified HLA-C-restricted CMV epitopes, whose presentation resists viral immunomodulation. Because public TCR beta signatures pointed to carriage of CMV infection together with the matching HLA type, the HLA type of each donor mattered for the analysis.

There are a few counts of this clonotype. It has no known antigen specificity. The record has no base qualities; no much larger clone is one base away. Broad study findings and their caveats: In the ex vivo response, HLA-C-restricted CMV-specific TCR beta clonotypes were dominant, and in two of eight donors the single most frequent clonotype came from this HLA-C-restricted group. Cumulative frequency of public TCR beta family members discriminated carriers of CMV infection plus the relevant HLA type in this cohort and an independent 352-donor cohort.

TCRdb lists the instrument as Illumina HiSeq 1500. In TCRdb, the public reads were trimmed at Q25 with fastp and aligned with MiXCR, with productive beta chains retained. Identical CDR3 proteins give one entry, which carries the most common genes and DNA. The sample has approximately 500,000 distinct CDR3 sequences on record, 25% to 35% of them singletons. Of the sample, 17% falls within the top ten clones. The sample's treatment or condition, from its label and the paper: in vitro stimulation with specific CMV peptide epitopes to enrich CMV-specific T cells. This TCR was recovered from a human donor in good health (CMV status not recorded). Some clones in this sample may be carry-over from other donors' samples. Specimen: cultured PBMCs, collected from culture after CMV antigen stimulation.

The DNA sequence is given as TGCGCCAGCAGCCTTGGAGTAGCGGGAGATTACTACGAGCAGTACTTC. This is translated as CASSLGVAGDYYEQYF. Recombination connected TRBV4-3 to TRBJ2-7; 9 nucleotides in the junction match TRBD2. Trimming accounts for 4 bases at V and 3 bases at J, while the number of junction bases matched to no gene is 10. The CDR3 goes from the cysteine to the phenylalanine over 16 residues. Only the CDR3 DNA is retained, 48 bases long and in frame from the first base. Reading the germline V gene gives CDR1 LGHNA and CDR2 YSLEER.